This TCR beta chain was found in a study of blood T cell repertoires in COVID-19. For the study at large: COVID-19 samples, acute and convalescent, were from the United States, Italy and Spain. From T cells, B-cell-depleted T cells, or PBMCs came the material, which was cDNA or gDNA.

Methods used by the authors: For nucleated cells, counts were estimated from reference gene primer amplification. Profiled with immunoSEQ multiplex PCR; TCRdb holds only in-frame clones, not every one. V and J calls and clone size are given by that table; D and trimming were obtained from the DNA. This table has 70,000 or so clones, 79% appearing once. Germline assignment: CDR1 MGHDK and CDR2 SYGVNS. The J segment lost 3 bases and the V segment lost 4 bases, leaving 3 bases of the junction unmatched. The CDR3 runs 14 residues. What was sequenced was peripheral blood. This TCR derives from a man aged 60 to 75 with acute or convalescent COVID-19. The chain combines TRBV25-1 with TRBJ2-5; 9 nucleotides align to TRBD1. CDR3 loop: CASSVTGGKETQYF. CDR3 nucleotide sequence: TGTGCCAGCAGTGTTACAGGGGGCAAAGAGACCCAGTACTTC.